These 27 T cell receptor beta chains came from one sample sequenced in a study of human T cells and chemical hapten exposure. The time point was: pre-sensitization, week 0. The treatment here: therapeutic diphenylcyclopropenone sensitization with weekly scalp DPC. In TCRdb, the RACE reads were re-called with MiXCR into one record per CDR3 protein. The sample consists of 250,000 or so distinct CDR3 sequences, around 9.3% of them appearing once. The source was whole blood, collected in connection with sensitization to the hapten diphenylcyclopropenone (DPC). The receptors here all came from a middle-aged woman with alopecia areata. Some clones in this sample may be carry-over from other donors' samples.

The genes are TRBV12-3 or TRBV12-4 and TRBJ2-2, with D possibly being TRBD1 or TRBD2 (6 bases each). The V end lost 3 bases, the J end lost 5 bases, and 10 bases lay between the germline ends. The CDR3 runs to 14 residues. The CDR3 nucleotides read TGTGCCAGCAGTTTCGGGGGCGGGACCGGGGAGCTGTTTTTT. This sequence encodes CASSFGGGTGELFF.

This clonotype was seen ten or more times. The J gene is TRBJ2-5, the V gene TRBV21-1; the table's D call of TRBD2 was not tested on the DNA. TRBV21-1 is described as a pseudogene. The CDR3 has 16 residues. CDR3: CASSTASTSGKETQYF. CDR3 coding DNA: TGTGCCAGCAGCACCGCTTCGACTAGCGGGAAAGAGACCCAGTACTTC.

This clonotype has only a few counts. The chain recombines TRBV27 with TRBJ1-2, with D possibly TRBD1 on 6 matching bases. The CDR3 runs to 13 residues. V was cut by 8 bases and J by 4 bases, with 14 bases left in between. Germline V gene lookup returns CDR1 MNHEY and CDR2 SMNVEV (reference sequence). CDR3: CASAAGQFYGYTF. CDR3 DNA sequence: TGTGCCAGCGCAGCAGGACAGTTCTATGGCTACACCTTC.

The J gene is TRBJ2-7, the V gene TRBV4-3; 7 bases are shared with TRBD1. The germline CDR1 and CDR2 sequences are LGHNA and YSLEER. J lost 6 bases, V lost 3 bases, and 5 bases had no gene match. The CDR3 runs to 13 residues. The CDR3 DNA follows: TGCGCCAGCAGCCACCGAACAGGGGTCGAGCAGTACTTC. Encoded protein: CASSHRTGVEQYF.

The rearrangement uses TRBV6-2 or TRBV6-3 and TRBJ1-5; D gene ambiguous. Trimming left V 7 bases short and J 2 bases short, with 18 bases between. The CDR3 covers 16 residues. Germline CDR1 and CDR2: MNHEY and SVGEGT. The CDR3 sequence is CASIKGSGSGNQPQHF. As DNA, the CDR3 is TGTGCCAGCATCAAGGGTTCGGGTTCAGGCAATCAGCCCCAGCATTTT.

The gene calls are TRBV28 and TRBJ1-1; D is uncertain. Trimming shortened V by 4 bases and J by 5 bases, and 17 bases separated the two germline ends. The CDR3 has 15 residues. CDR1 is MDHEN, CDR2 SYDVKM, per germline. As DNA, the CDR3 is TGTGCCAGCAGTTCGCCCCATTTGGGGAAGACTGAAGCTTTCTTT. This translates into CASSSPHLGKTEAFF.

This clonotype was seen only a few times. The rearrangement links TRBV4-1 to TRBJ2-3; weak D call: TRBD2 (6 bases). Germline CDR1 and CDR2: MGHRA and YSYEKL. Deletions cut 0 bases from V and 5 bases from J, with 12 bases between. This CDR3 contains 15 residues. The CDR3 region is CASSQDLRRGDTQYF. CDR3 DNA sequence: TGCGCCAGCAGCCAAGATCTACGGAGGGGAGATACGCAGTATTTT.

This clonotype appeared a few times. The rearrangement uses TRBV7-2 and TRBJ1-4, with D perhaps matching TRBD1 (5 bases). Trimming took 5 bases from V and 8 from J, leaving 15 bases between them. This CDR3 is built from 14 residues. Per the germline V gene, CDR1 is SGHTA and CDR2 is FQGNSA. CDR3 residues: CASSANGGSEKLFF. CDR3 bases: TGTGCCAGCAGCGCCAATGGGGGAAGCGAAAAACTGTTTTTT.

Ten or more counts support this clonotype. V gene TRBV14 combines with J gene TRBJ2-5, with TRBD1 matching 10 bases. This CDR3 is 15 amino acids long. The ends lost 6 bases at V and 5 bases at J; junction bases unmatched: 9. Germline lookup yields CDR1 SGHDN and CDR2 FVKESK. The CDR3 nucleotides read TGTGCCAGCAGTCGTCCCGGGACAGGGGACGAGACCCAGTACTTC. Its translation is CASSRPGTGDETQYF.

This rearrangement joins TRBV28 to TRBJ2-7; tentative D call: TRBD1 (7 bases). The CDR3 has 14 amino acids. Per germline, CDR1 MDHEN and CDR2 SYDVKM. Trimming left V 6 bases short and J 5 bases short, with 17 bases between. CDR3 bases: TGTGCCAGCAGCGCCCCCCAGGGGGGCCACGAGCAGTACTTC. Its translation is CASSAPQGGHEQYF.

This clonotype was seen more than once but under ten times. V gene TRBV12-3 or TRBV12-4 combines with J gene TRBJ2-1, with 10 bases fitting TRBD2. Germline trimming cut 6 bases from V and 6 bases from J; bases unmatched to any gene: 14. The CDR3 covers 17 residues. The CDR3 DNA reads TGTGCCAGCAGCCATGACAAGAGGAGCGGGAGGGGCAATGAGCAGTTCTTC. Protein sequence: CASSHDKRSGRGNEQFF.

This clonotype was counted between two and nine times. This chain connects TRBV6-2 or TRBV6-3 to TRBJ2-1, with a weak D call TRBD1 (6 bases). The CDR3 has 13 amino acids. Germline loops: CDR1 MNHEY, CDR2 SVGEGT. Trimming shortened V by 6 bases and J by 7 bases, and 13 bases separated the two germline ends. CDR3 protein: CASSPRQGNEQFF. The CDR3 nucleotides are TGTGCCAGCAGCCCTAGGCAGGGGAATGAGCAGTTCTTC.

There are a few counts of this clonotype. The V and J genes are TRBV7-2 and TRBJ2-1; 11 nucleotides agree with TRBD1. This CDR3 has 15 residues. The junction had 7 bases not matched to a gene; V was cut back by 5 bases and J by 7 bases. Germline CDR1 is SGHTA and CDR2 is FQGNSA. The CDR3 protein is CASSRDRGTKNEQFF. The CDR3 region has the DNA TGTGCCAGCAGCCGGGACAGGGGGACGAAAAATGAGCAGTTCTTC.

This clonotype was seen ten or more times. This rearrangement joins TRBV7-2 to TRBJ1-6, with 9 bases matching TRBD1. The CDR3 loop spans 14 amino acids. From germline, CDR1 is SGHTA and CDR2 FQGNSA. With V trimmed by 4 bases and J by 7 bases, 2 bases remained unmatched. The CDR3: CASSSDRGNSPLHF. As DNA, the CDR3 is TGTGCCAGCAGCTCGGACAGGGGCAATTCACCCCTCCACTTT.

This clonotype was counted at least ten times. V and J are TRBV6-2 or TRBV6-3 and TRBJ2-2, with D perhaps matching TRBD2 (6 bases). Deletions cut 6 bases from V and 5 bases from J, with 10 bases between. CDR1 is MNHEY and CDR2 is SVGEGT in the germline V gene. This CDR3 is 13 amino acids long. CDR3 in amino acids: CASRNGGTGELFF. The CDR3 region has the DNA TGTGCCAGCAGGAATGGGGGGACCGGGGAGCTGTTTTTT.

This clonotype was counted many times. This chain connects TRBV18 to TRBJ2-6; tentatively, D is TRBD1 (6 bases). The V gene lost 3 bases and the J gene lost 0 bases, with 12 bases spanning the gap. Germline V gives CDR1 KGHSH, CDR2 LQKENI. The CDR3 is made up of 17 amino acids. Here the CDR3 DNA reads TGTGCCAGCTCACCTGGGGGCTGGAGCTCTGGGGCCAACGTCCTGACTTTC. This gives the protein CASSPGGWSSGANVLTF.

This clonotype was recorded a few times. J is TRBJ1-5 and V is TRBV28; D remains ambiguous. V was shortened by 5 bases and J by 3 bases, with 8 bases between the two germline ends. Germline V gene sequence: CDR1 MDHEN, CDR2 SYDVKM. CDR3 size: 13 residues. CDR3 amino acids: CASSPRTNQPQHF. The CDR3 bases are TGTGCCAGCAGTCCTCGGACCAATCAGCCCCAGCATTTT.

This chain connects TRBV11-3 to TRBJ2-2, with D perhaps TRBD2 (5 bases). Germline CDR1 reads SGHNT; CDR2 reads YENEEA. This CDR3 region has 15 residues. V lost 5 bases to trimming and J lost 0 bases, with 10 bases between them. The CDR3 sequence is CASSLGLSNTGELFF. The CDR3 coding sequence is TGTGCCAGCAGCCTCGGACTTTCGAACACCGGGGAGCTGTTTTTT.

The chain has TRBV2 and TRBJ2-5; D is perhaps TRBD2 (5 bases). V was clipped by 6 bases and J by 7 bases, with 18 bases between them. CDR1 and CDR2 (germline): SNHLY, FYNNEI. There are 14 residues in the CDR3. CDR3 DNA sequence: TGTGCCAGCAGGCTGACTACCGGAGAGGGGACCCAGTACTTC. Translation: CASRLTTGEGTQYF. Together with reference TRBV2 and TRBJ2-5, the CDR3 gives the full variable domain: EPEVTQTPSHQVTQMGQEVILRCVPISNHLYFYWYRQILGQKVEFLVSFYNNEISEKSEIFDDQFSVERPDGSNFTLKIRSTKLEDSAMYFCASRLTTGEGTQYFGPGTRLLVL.

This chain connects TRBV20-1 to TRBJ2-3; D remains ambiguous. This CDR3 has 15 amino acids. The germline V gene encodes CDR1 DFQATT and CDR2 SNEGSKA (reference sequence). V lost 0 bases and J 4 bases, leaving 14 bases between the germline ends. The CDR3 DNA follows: TGCAGTGCTAGAGATGGCCAGATCCGTTCAGATACGCAGTATTTT. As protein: CSARDGQIRSDTQYF.

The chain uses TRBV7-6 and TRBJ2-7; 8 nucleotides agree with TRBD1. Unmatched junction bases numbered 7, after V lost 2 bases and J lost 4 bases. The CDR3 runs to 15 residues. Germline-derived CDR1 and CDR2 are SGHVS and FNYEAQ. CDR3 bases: TGTGCCAGCAGCTTAATCCAGGGGGCAAGGTACGAGCAGTACTTC. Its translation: CASSLIQGARYEQYF.

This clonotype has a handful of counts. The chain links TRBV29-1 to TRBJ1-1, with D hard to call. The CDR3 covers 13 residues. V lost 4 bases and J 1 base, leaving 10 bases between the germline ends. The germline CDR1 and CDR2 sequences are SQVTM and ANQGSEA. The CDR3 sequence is CSVVRQANTEAFF. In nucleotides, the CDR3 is TGCAGCGTTGTCCGGCAGGCGAACACTGAAGCTTTCTTT. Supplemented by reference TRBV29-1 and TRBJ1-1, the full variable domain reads SAVISQKPSRDICQRGTSLTIQCQVDSQVTMMFWYRQQPGQSLTLIATANQGSEATYESGFVIDKFPISRPNLTFSTLTVSNMSPEDSSIYLCSVVRQANTEAFFGQGTRLTVV.

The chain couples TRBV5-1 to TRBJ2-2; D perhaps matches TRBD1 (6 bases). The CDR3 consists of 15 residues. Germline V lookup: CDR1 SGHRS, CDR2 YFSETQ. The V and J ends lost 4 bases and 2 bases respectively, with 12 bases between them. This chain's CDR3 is CASSIGTFNTGELFF. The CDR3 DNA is TGCGCCAGCAGCATAGGGACATTCAACACCGGGGAGCTGTTTTTT.

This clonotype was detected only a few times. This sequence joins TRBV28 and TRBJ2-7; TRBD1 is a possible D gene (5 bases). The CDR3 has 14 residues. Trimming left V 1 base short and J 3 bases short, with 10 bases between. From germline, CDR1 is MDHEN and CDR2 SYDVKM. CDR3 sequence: CASSLSSGNYEQYF. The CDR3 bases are TGTGCCAGCAGTTTATCTTCAGGGAACTACGAGCAGTACTTC.

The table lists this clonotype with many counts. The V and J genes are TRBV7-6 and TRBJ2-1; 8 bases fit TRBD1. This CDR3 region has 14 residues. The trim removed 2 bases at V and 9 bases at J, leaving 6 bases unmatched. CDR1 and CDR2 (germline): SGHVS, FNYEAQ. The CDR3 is CASSLWQGASEQFF. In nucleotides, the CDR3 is TGTGCCAGCAGCTTATGGCAGGGGGCCAGTGAGCAGTTCTTC.

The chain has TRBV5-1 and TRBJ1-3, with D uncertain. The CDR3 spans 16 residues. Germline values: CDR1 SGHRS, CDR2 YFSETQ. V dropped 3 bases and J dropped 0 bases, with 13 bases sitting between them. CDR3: CASSSGRASSGNTIYF. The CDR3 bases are TGCGCCAGCAGCTCCGGGCGGGCCTCCTCTGGAAACACCATATATTTT.

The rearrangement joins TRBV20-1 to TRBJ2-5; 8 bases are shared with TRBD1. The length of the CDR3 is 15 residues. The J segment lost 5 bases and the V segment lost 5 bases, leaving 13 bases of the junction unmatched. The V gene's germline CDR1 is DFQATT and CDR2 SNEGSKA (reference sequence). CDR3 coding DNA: TGCAGTGCTGCCCGCTCCGGACAGGGTTTGGAGACCCAGTACTTC. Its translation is CSAARSGQGLETQYF.